A single sample is the source of the 11 T cell receptor beta chains below, sequenced in a study of beta chain features in type 1 diabetes. Expressed TCRB transcripts were sequenced because the isolated RNA had all been reverse transcribed beforehand. TCRdb's table, derived via immunoSEQ multiplex PCR, lists solely in-frame clones and lacks some. The sample consists of some 900,000 clones, 15% to 20% of them appearing once. Specimen: naive CD4+ T cells from blood. The receptors stem from a woman under 30 in good health.

The sample holds a few counts of this clone. The sample has other DNA sequences that encode this CDR3 too. The rearrangement uses TRBV7-2 and TRBJ2-1; maybe TRBD1 (6 bases). Trimming took off 2 bases at V and 4 bases at J, with 9 bases between the two ends. This CDR3 region has 14 residues. Looked up from germline, CDR1 is SGHTA and CDR2 is FQGNSA. CDR3 sequence reads: CASSLIGGYNEQFF. The CDR3 DNA reads TGTGCCAGCAGCTTAATAGGGGGATACAATGAGCAGTTCTTC.

The chain recombines TRBV4-2 with TRBJ2-2; D might be TRBD2 (6 bases). The V end was cut by 3 bases, the J end by 7 bases, with 15 bases between. The CDR3 loop spans 15 amino acids. Germline V gene lookup returns CDR1 LGHNA and CDR2 YNFKEQ. CDR3 region: CASSHGGGGDGELFF. The CDR3 region has the DNA TGTGCCAGCAGCCATGGAGGCGGCGGGGACGGGGAGCTGTTTTTT.

V and J are TRBV15 and TRBJ2-3; 8 bases align to TRBD2. Germline assignment: CDR1 LNHNV and CDR2 YYDKDF (reference sequence). This CDR3 has 14 amino acids. Trimming took 5 bases from V and 3 from J; bases not matched to a gene: 4. The CDR3 DNA reads TGTGCCACCAGCCTGCTAGCGGGTACAGATACGCAGTATTTT. Its protein is CATSLLAGTDTQYF. Full variable domain (remainder filled in from reference TRBV15 and TRBJ2-3): DAMVIQNPRYQVTQFGKPVTLSCSQTLNHNVMYWYQQKSSQAPKLLFHYYDKDFNNEADTPDNFQSRRPNTSFCFLDIRSPGLGDTAMYLCATSLLAGTDTQYFGPGTRLTVL.

This clone has only a few counts. The chain employs TRBV9 and TRBJ2-7; TRBD2 aligns across 10 bases. The germline gives CDR1 SGDLS, CDR2 YYNGEE. The CDR3 spans 16 residues. J lost 2 bases, V lost 4 bases, and 9 bases had no gene match. The CDR3 sequence is CASSPSPLAGTYEQYF. The CDR3 coding sequence is TGTGCCAGCAGCCCTAGCCCACTAGCGGGAACCTACGAGCAGTACTTC. Supplemented by reference TRBV9 and TRBJ2-7, the full variable domain reads DSGVTQTPKHLITATGQRVTLRCSPRSGDLSVYWYQQSLDQGLQFLIQYYNGEERAKGNILERFSAQQFPDLHSELNLSSLELGDSALYFCASSPSPLAGTYEQYFGPGTRLTVT.

The V call is TRBV10-3, the J call TRBJ2-5; D call uncertain. V gave up 4 bases and J gave up 7 bases, with 10 bases separating them. Looked up from germline, CDR1 is ENHRY and CDR2 is SYGVKD. The CDR3 length is 12 residues. The CDR3 DNA reads as TGTGCCATCAGTGGCGGCTTCGGGACCCAGTACTTC. It codes for CAISGGFGTQYF.

This clone has more than one count but fewer than ten. The chain employs TRBV28 and TRBJ1-5, with 10 bases fitting TRBD1. Germline V CDR1 and CDR2: MDHEN, SYDVKM. The CDR3 sequence is 13 residues long. The V segment lost 6 bases and the J segment 5 bases; nucleotides outside the gene matches: 1. The CDR3 protein is CASRGQGHQPQHF. Written as DNA, the CDR3 is TGTGCCAGCAGGGGACAGGGGCATCAGCCCCAGCATTTT.

This chain connects TRBV6-5 to TRBJ1-5; D unclear. V lost 5 bases and J 2 bases, leaving 7 bases between the germline ends. Germline V gives CDR1 MNHEY, CDR2 SVGAGI. CDR3 length equals 13 residues. The CDR3 here is CASSNTGNQPQHF. The CDR3 DNA sequence: TGTGCCAGCAGTAACACGGGCAATCAGCCCCAGCATTTT.

The chain employs TRBV7-9 and TRBJ1-6, with D maybe TRBD1 (6 bases). From germline, CDR1 is SEHNR and CDR2 FQNEAQ (reference sequence). Trimming cost V 4 bases and J 0 bases, with 16 bases left between them. The CDR3 is made up of 18 amino acids. In nucleotides, the CDR3 is TGTGCCAGCAGCTCCCGGGACACGATGAGCTCCTATAATTCACCCCTCCACTTT. Residues: CASSSRDTMSSYNSPLHF. Combining the CDR3 with reference TRBV7-9 and TRBJ1-6 gives the whole variable domain DTGVSQNPRHKITKRGQNVTFRCDPISEHNRLYWYRQTLGQGPEFLTYFQNEAQLEKSRLLSDRFSAERPKGSFSTLEIQRTEQGDSAMYLCASSSRDTMSSYNSPLHFGNGTRLTVT.

This chain joins TRBV7-2 and TRBJ2-1; perhaps TRBD1 as D (5 bases). The V end was cut by 2 bases, the J end by 8 bases, with 16 bases between. CDR1 is SGHTA and CDR2 is FQGNSA in the germline V gene. The CDR3 length is 15 residues. The DNA for the CDR3 is TGTGCCAGCAGCTTAAACGGACAAAGTGTCGATGAGCAGTTCTTC. This codes for CASSLNGQSVDEQFF.

Only a few counts were recorded for this clone. The chain uses TRBV6-5 and TRBJ1-2; 8 bases align to TRBD1. V lost 2 bases and J lost 4; bases outside the gene matches: 3. The CDR3 loop spans 14 amino acids. Germline V gene lookup returns CDR1 MNHEY and CDR2 SVGAGI. The CDR3 nucleotides read TGTGCCAGCAGTTACGGGGACAGGCCCTATGGCTACACCTTC. Translated: CASSYGDRPYGYTF.

This chain uses TRBV7-9 with TRBJ2-5, with D possibly TRBD2 on 6 matching bases. This CDR3 is 14 amino acids long. Trimming removed 5 bases from V and 5 bases from J, with 15 bases in between. Germline V gene lookup returns CDR1 SEHNR and CDR2 FQNEAQ (reference sequence). The CDR3 DNA follows: TGTGCCAGCAGCCCCGGACTAACCTCTGAGACCCAGTACTTC. Its translation: CASSPGLTSETQYF.